These T cell receptor beta chains were read from a single sample in a study of technical replicates of blood from several donors. Repertoires were generated with immunoSEQ multiplex PCR, while TCRdb's copy carries only in-frame clones and drops some. This sample has about 79,000 clones, with under 95% found just once. The sequenced sample consisted of T cells isolated from PBMCs. The receptors derive from a human donor in good health. The CDR3 runs from the conserved cysteine through the conserved F or W. Fields, in order: V gene, J gene, CDR3 length, D gene, clone size, CDR3 protein, CDR3 DNA. A D gene is named only where the DNA matches it firmly. Some rows mark clone size as missing; the rest say once, few, many or name a class of expanded clone.

TRBV14	TRBJ2-7	15	TRBD2	.	CASSLGLAGAYEQYF	TGTGCCAGCAGCCTTGGACTAGCGGGAGCCTACGAGCAGTACTTC
TRBV27	TRBJ2-3	17	TRBD2	.	CATSPPRLAGGLNTQYF	TGTGCCACCTCACCCCCGAGACTAGCGGGGGGGCTTAATACGCAGTATTTT
TRBV28	TRBJ1-2	13	.	.	CASRGLSNYGYTF	TGTGCCAGCAGGGGACTGTCTAACTATGGCTACACCTTC
TRBV5-1	TRBJ1-1	14	.	.	CASSLGIQGLEAFF	TGCGCCAGCAGCTTGGGGATTCAGGGGCTTGAAGCTTTCTTT
TRBV28	TRBJ1-2	15	.	.	CASSLHRGAFGGYTF	TGTGCCAGCAGTTTACATCGTGGGGCGTTTGGAGGCTACACCTTC
TRBV4-1	TRBJ2-7	16	.	.	CASSQGGGPSSYEQYF	TGCGCCAGCAGCCAAGGGGGGGGCCCTTCCTCCTACGAGCAGTACTTC
TRBV11-2	TRBJ2-2	15	TRBD2	.	CASRPRTRNTGELFF	TGTGCCAGCAGACCTCGGACTAGAAACACCGGGGAGCTGTTTTTT
TRBV11-2	TRBJ2-7	13	.	once	CASSLAEVSEQYF	TGTGCCAGCAGCTTAGCTGAGGTATCCGAGCAGTACTTC
TRBV29-1	TRBJ2-1	14	.	.	CSVHAGRPHDEQFF	TGCAGCGTCCACGCGGGACGGCCACACGATGAGCAGTTCTTC
TRBV5-1	TRBJ2-1	16	.	.	CASSFRVAKSYNEQFF	TGCGCCAGCAGCTTCCGGGTTGCAAAATCCTACAATGAGCAGTTCTTC
TRBV7-3	TRBJ2-7	13	TRBD1	.	CASSSGTGREQYF	TGTGCCAGCAGCTCTGGGACAGGTCGCGAGCAGTACTTC
TRBV7-6	TRBJ2-7	15	TRBD1	.	CASSSSGQGAYEQYF	TGTGCCAGCAGCTCCTCTGGGCAGGGGGCTTACGAGCAGTACTTC
TRBV27	TRBJ2-1	15	TRBD1	.	CASSPGTGGYNEQFF	TGTGCCAGCAGTCCCGGGACAGGGGGCTATAATGAGCAGTTCTTC
TRBV25-1	TRBJ1-1	13	.	few	CASSELWNTEAFF	TGTGCCAGCAGTGAATTATGGAACACTGAAGCTTTCTTT
TRBV19	TRBJ2-7	15	.	.	CASTPGGTGTYEQYF	TGTGCCAGTACCCCAGGGGGGACGGGGACCTACGAGCAGTACTTC
TRBV5-5	TRBJ2-3	15	.	.	CASSLEGTLPDTQYF	TGTGCCAGCAGCTTGGAGGGGACTTTACCAGATACGCAGTATTTT
TRBV28	TRBJ1-5	16	.	.	CASKTTHGYSNQPQHF	TGTGCCAGCAAGACCACGCACGGGTATAGCAATCAGCCCCAGCATTTT
TRBV4-1	TRBJ1-2	16	TRBD1	once	CASSQHSRDRENGYTF	TGCGCCAGCAGCCAACATTCCCGGGACAGGGAAAACGGCTACACCTTC
TRBV28	TRBJ1-4	13	.	.	CASSLYIAERLFF	TGTGCCAGCAGTTTATATATCGCAGAAAGACTGTTTTTT
TRBV30	TRBJ1-5	12	.	.	CAWSVQSEPQHF	TGTGCCTGGAGTGTACAATCAGAGCCCCAGCATTTT
TRBV6-5	TRBJ1-4	16	.	.	CASSYSQGATNEKLFF	TGTGCCAGCAGTTACTCACAGGGTGCAACTAATGAAAAACTGTTTTTT
TRBV28	TRBJ2-1	15	TRBD2	.	CASSLPSGLYNEQFF	TGTGCCAGCAGTTTACCTAGCGGGCTTTACAATGAGCAGTTCTTC
TRBV25-1	TRBJ2-6	18	TRBD1	.	CASSSPETGGSGANVLTF	TGTGCCAGCAGCTCGCCCGAAACAGGGGGCTCTGGGGCCAACGTCCTGACTTTC
TRBV19	TRBJ2-1	15	.	once	CASSSPGRGYNEQFF	TGTGCCAGTAGCTCCCCAGGCCGGGGGTACAATGAGCAGTTCTTC
TRBV10-3	TRBJ1-1	13	.	.	CAISESGSAEAFF	TGTGCCATCAGTGAGTCAGGGAGCGCTGAAGCTTTCTTT
TRBV7-6	TRBJ2-1	20	TRBD2	.	CASSPLGWAGGFSSYNEQFF	TGTGCCAGCAGCCCCCTGGGGTGGGCGGGGGGGTTTTCCTCCTACAATGAGCAGTTCTTC
TRBV18	TRBJ2-7	14	TRBD1	.	CASSVRDRVEEQYF	TGTGCCAGCTCAGTCCGGGACAGGGTTGAAGAGCAGTACTTC
TRBV27	TRBJ2-1	14	TRBD2	.	CASTSSGTINEQFF	TGTGCCAGCACAAGCAGCGGGACCATCAATGAGCAGTTCTTC
TRBV6-5	TRBJ2-7	15	TRBD2	.	CASRPTSGSAYEQYF	TGTGCCAGCAGGCCGACTAGCGGGTCTGCCTACGAGCAGTACTTC
TRBV18	TRBJ1-5	14	TRBD1	.	CASSPEQGDQPQHF	TGTGCCAGCTCACCTGAACAGGGGGATCAGCCCCAGCATTTT
TRBV7-2	TRBJ1-6	16	.	.	CASSPGAGSSLQSLHF	TGTGCCAGCAGCCCAGGGGCAGGATCCTCCCTTCAATCCCTCCACTTT
TRBV4-1	TRBJ1-4	16	TRBD1	.	CASSPATGGMLGKLFF	TGCGCCAGCAGCCCGGCGACAGGGGGAATGCTTGGAAAACTGTTTTTT
TRBV30	TRBJ2-5	12	.	.	CAWSFNQETQYF	TGTGCCTGGAGTTTCAACCAAGAGACCCAGTACTTC
TRBV7-3	TRBJ2-5	19	TRBD2	.	CASSPQGWSGLADQETQYF	TGTGCCAGCAGCCCCCAAGGTTGGTCGGGACTAGCAGACCAAGAGACCCAGTACTTC
TRBV6-1	TRBJ1-4	14	.	.	CASLNPGTNEKLFF	TGTGCCAGCCTAAACCCGGGAACTAATGAAAAACTGTTTTTT
TRBV6-6	TRBJ2-7	15	.	.	CASSPGLSVSYEQYF	TGTGCCAGCAGTCCAGGGTTGTCGGTCTCGTACGAGCAGTACTTC
TRBV6-6	TRBJ2-5	15	TRBD2	.	CASSTSSGGEETQYF	TGTGCCAGCAGTACCTCTAGCGGGGGGGAAGAGACCCAGTACTTC
TRBV27	TRBJ2-7	14	TRBD1	.	CASSGWTGSYEQYF	TGTGCCAGCAGTGGCTGGACAGGTTCATACGAGCAGTACTTC
TRBV11-3	TRBJ2-7	15	.	.	CASSSRRVHVYEQYF	TGTGCCAGCAGCTCGAGGCGGGTCCACGTCTACGAGCAGTACTTC
TRBV27	TRBJ1-2	17	TRBD1	.	CASSPLGTAVFNYGYTF	TGTGCCAGCAGTCCTCTTGGGACAGCAGTTTTTAACTATGGCTACACCTTC
TRBV28	TRBJ2-7	17	TRBD2	.	CASSLTSGGLMEDEQYF	TGTGCCAGCAGTTTGACTAGCGGGGGCCTTATGGAGGACGAGCAGTACTTC
TRBV6-1	TRBJ2-1	17	TRBD1	.	CASSEGPGQGAYNEQFF	TGTGCCAGCAGTGAAGGACCGGGACAGGGGGCCTACAATGAGCAGTTCTTC
TRBV28	TRBJ1-3	13	.	.	CASRAGTGNTIYF	TGTGCCAGCCGTGCAGGGACTGGAAACACCATATATTTT
TRBV19	TRBJ1-2	15	.	.	CASTPRAGTIYGYTF	TGTGCCAGTACCCCCAGGGCAGGGACAATCTATGGCTACACCTTC
TRBV7-3	TRBJ2-1	15	.	.	CASSLTGLGGNEQFF	TGTGCCAGCAGCTTAACGGGATTAGGGGGCAATGAGCAGTTCTTC
TRBV30	TRBJ2-7	13	TRBD2	.	CAWRGGNFDEQYF	TGTGCCTGGAGGGGGGGGAATTTCGACGAGCAGTACTTC
TRBV19	TRBJ2-5	16	TRBD2	.	CASSIKGLAGRETQYF	TGTGCCAGTAGTATTAAGGGACTAGCGGGACGAGAGACCCAGTACTTC
TRBV18	TRBJ2-3	15	TRBD2	.	CASSPPVAGTDTQYF	TGTGCCAGCTCACCACCGGTAGCGGGAACAGATACGCAGTATTTT
TRBV5-4	TRBJ2-7	17	TRBD2	.	CASSLTLAGDGAYEQYF	TGTGCCAGCAGCTTGACACTAGCGGGAGATGGGGCCTACGAGCAGTACTTC
TRBV5-1	TRBJ2-1	11	.	.	CASSENNEQFF	TGCGCCAGCAGCGAGAACAATGAGCAGTTCTTC
TRBV9	TRBJ1-2	16	TRBD1	once	CASSYDPGQGAIGYTF	TGTGCCAGCAGCTACGATCCGGGACAGGGTGCTATTGGCTACACCTTC
TRBV2	TRBJ1-5	15	TRBD1	.	CASSETGKGNQPQHF	TGTGCCAGCAGTGAGACAGGGAAGGGCAATCAGCCCCAGCATTTT
TRBV25-1	TRBJ1-2	14	TRBD1	.	CASSETDRGYGYTF	TGTGCCAGCAGTGAGACCGACAGGGGCTATGGCTACACCTTC
TRBV30	TRBJ1-1	16	.	.	CAWSVLGRQKNTEAFF	TGTGCCTGGAGTGTCCTGGGTCGACAGAAGAACACTGAAGCTTTCTTT